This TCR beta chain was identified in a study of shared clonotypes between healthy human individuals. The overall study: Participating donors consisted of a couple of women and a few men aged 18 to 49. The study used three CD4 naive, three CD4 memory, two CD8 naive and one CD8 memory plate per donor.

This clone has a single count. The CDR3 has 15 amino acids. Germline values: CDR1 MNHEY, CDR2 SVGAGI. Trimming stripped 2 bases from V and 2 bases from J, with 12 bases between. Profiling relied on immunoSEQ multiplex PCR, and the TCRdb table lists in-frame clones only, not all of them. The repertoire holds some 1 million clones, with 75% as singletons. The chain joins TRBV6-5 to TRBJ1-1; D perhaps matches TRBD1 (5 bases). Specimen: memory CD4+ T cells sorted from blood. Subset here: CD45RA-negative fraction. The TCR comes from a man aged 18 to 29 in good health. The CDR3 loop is CASSYGQGFNTEAFF. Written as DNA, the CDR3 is TGTGCCAGCAGTTACGGGCAGGGATTTAACACTGAAGCTTTCTTT.